A selection of T cell receptor beta chains follows, all from one sample in a study of T cells in localized non-small cell lung cancer. TCRdb's table, derived via immunoSEQ multiplex PCR, lists solely in-frame clones and lacks some. This repertoire shows almost 35,000 clones, roughly 93% found once; its top ten account for 7.9%. The specimen was peripheral blood, collected before any cancer treatment. Receptor source: a female donor at least 60 years old with stage I lung adenocarcinoma. Each CDR3 is given with its conserved first and last residue. A D gene is named only where the DNA matches it firmly. Not all rows give a size; the values are once, few, many and, for expanded clones, a class.

abundance | d_gene | j_gene | v_gene | CDR3nt | CDR3aa
NA | NA | TRBJ1-1 | TRBV6-1 | TGTGCCAGCAGAGGAGCCGCAGGGGACACTGAAGCTTTCTTT | CASRGAAGDTEAFF
NA | TRBD1 | TRBJ1-2 | TRBV28 | TGTGCCAGCAGTCGGACAGGTCGGTATGGCTACACCTTC | CASSRTGRYGYTF
NA | NA | TRBJ1-5 | TRBV19 | TGTGCCAGTAGTTTTTTGGATAATCAGCCCCAGCATTTT | CASSFLDNQPQHF
once | NA | TRBJ1-1 | TRBV29-1 | TGCAGCGTTGTGTGGGGGGTTGAAGCTTTCTTT | CSVVWGVEAFF
NA | NA | TRBJ1-2 | TRBV11-3 | TGTGCCAGCAGCTCTCGGGCAGGGAACGGCTACACCTTC | CASSSRAGNGYTF
once | NA | TRBJ1-1 | TRBV11-3 | TGTGCCAGCAGCTGGGGGATGCGGAACACTGAAGCTTTCTTT | CASSWGMRNTEAFF
NA | NA | TRBJ1-3 | TRBV19 | TGTGCCAGTAGTATCGGAGGACTGAGGGGAAACACCATATATTTT | CASSIGGLRGNTIYF
once | NA | TRBJ1-1 | TRBV6-5 | TGTGCCAGCATTTTCCGGGACACTGAAGCTTTCTTT | CASIFRDTEAFF
NA | TRBD1 | TRBJ2-2 | TRBV9 | TGTGCCAGCAGCGGACAGGGAGACACCGGGGAGCTGTTTTTT | CASSGQGDTGELFF
NA | TRBD1 | TRBJ2-3 | TRBV18 | TGTGCCAGCTCACGCGGACAGGGTGCCGATACGCAGTATTTT | CASSRGQGADTQYF
NA | TRBD1 | TRBJ1-2 | TRBV5-8 | TGTGCCAGCAGCTTCAGCAGGGGGCTTTGGGGCTACACCTTC | CASSFSRGLWGYTF
NA | TRBD2 | TRBJ2-7 | TRBV5-3 | TGTGCCAGAAGCTTGGGTCGTCTAGCGGGGGGAAACTCCTACGAGCAGTACTTC | CARSLGRLAGGNSYEQYF
NA | NA | TRBJ2-3 | TRBV12-1 | TGTGCCAGCAGCTTTGTGACTTACACGATAAGCACAGATACGCAGTATTTT | CASSFVTYTISTDTQYF
NA | TRBD1 | TRBJ1-1 | TRBV28 | TGTGCCAGCAGGGGGAGACAGGGAAGTACTGAAGCTTTCTTT | CASRGRQGSTEAFF
NA | NA | TRBJ1-2 | TRBV2 | TGTGCCAGCAGTGAAACGACACTGACCTATGGCTACACCTTC | CASSETTLTYGYTF
NA | NA | TRBJ1-3 | TRBV6-6 | TGTGCCAGCAAACCCGGAGTGGCTGGAAACACCATATATTTT | CASKPGVAGNTIYF
NA | NA | TRBJ1-2 | TRBV7-9 | TGTGCCAGCAGCCCCCAGATCGGCGGCTACACCTTC | CASSPQIGGYTF
NA | NA | TRBJ2-2 | TRBV9 | TGTGCCAGCAGCGGGTTGGTTACCGGGGAGCTGTTTTTT | CASSGLVTGELFF
NA | NA | TRBJ1-5 | TRBV9 | TGTGCCAGCAGCGTAGAGGCGGCTCCGACCCCCAATCAGCCCCAGCATTTT | CASSVEAAPTPNQPQHF
NA | NA | TRBJ1-5 | TRBV7-2 | TGTGCCAGCAGCTTAACAGAGAATCAGCCCCAGCATTTT | CASSLTENQPQHF
NA | NA | TRBJ1-5 | TRBV30 | TGTGCCTGGAGTGTGGAGGGCAATCAGCCCCAGCATTTT | CAWSVEGNQPQHF
NA | NA | TRBJ1-1 | TRBV5-1 | TGCGCCAGCAGCTTGGGGGTAGGGTTGGGCACTGAAGCTTTCTTT | CASSLGVGLGTEAFF
once | NA | TRBJ1-2 | TRBV6-5 | TGTGCCAGCAGTCGACAGACTCAGAAAGGATATGGCTACACCTTC | CASSRQTQKGYGYTF
NA | NA | TRBJ2-3 | TRBV7-3 | TGTGCCAGCAGCCCCCTCGCTGGCACAGATACGCAGTATTTT | CASSPLAGTDTQYF
NA | NA | TRBJ2-3 | TRBV4-3 | TGCGCCAGCAGCCCGGCCCGCCTAACTAGTTCGACAGATACGCAGTATTTT | CASSPARLTSSTDTQYF
NA | NA | TRBJ1-5 | TRBV7-3 | TGTGCCAGCAGCTTAGTTGGCAGGATATACAATCAGCCCCAGCATTTT | CASSLVGRIYNQPQHF
NA | NA | TRBJ2-7 | TRBV27 | TGTGCCAGCAGTTTATTTGGCGCCTACGAGCAGTACTTC | CASSLFGAYEQYF
NA | NA | TRBJ2-6 | TRBV27 | TGTGCCAGCAGTCCAGGGATCCCTGGGGCCAACGTCCTGACTTTC | CASSPGIPGANVLTF
NA | NA | TRBJ1-1 | TRBV4-3 | TGCGCCAGCAGCCAAGTGGGGGCCAGGGCAGCGAACACTGAAGCTTTCTTT | CASSQVGARAANTEAFF
NA | NA | TRBJ1-4 | TRBV6-1 | TGTGCCAGCAGTGACTTTCTTAATGAAAAACTGTTTTTT | CASSDFLNEKLFF
NA | TRBD1 | TRBJ1-5 | TRBV30 | TGTGCCTGGAGTCTCTCCGGGACAGCCACCAATCAGCCCCAGCATTTT | CAWSLSGTATNQPQHF
NA | TRBD1 | TRBJ1-2 | TRBV5-6 | TGTGCCAGCAGCCCGGGACAGGGGAGCTATGGCTACACCTTC | CASSPGQGSYGYTF
once | NA | TRBJ1-2 | TRBV9 | TGTGCCAGCAGCCCGGCGGGAGGCTATGGCTACACCTTC | CASSPAGGYGYTF
once | NA | TRBJ1-4 | TRBV19 | TGTGCCAGTAGTATATCGGATAACGGGGAAAAACTGTTTTTT | CASSISDNGEKLFF
NA | NA | TRBJ1-1 | TRBV6-6 | TGTGCCAGCAGTTACTCACTTGAAGCTTTCTTT | CASSYSLEAFF
NA | NA | TRBJ1-2 | TRBV30 | TGTGCCTGGACCCCCGATAACTATGGCTACACCTTC | CAWTPDNYGYTF
NA | NA | TRBJ2-3 | TRBV15 | TGTGCCACCAGCAGAGGCCACGGGGGCGGGGGAACAGATACGCAGTATTTT | CATSRGHGGGGTDTQYF
NA | TRBD1 | TRBJ2-7 | TRBV27 | TGTGCCTCAAGCGCACGGACAGGGGCCACGAGCTCCTACGAGCAGTACTTC | CASSARTGATSSYEQYF
NA | NA | TRBJ1-2 | TRBV28 | TGTGCCAGCAGCAACGGGGGGGCTCGAGGCTACACCTTC | CASSNGGARGYTF
NA | NA | TRBJ2-5 | TRBV15 | TGTGCCACCAGCAGAGAAGTCCCCGCGACCCAGTACTTC | CATSREVPATQYF
NA | NA | TRBJ2-2 | TRBV5-4 | TGTGCCAGCAGCTTGGTGAGAGCGAACACCGGGGAGCTGTTTTTT | CASSLVRANTGELFF
once | NA | TRBJ2-5 | TRBV6-6 | TGTGCCAGCAGTTATTACATGGAAGAGACCCAGTACTTC | CASSYYMEETQYF
NA | TRBD1 | TRBJ2-1 | TRBV25-1 | TGTGCCAGCAATGTAGACAGGGGATTTTACAATGAGCAGTTCTTC | CASNVDRGFYNEQFF
NA | NA | TRBJ2-5 | TRBV27 | TGTGCCAGCAGAGAGGGACTGAACCAAGAGACCCAGTACTTC | CASREGLNQETQYF
once | TRBD1 | TRBJ1-1 | TRBV7-9 | TGTGCCAGCAGCGTGACAGGGGTTTCAACTGAAGCTTTCTTT | CASSVTGVSTEAFF
NA | TRBD2 | TRBJ2-1 | TRBV11-2 | TGTGCCAGCAGCTCGGGACTAGCGGGTTACAATGAGCAGTTCTTC | CASSSGLAGYNEQFF
NA | NA | TRBJ1-3 | TRBV27 | TGTGCCAGCATATCAGGGTTTCACTCTGGAAACACCATATATTTT | CASISGFHSGNTIYF
NA | NA | TRBJ2-7 | TRBV25-1 | TGTGCCAGCAGTGGAATGGGAGTTTTGGGTTACGAGCAGTACTTC | CASSGMGVLGYEQYF
NA | TRBD1 | TRBJ1-3 | TRBV7-6 | TGTGCCAGCAGCCCAACCCGGGACAGGAGAAGAAACACCATATATTTT | CASSPTRDRRRNTIYF
NA | TRBD2 | TRBJ2-1 | TRBV25-1 | TGTGCCAGCAGTCCCTCCCTCGCTAGCGGACTCTACAATGAGCAGTTCTTC | CASSPSLASGLYNEQFF
NA | TRBD2 | TRBJ2-2 | TRBV28 | TGTGCCAGCAGTATAAGGACTAGCGGGGCAACCGGGGAGCTGTTTTTT | CASSIRTSGATGELFF